Included here is one T cell receptor beta chain sequence, with context. Its matching antigen is unknown. The sample is drawn from a study of OX40 agonist ivuxolimab in advanced cancers. At the level of the study: Three patients got partial responses; one had hepatocellular carcinoma and two had cutaneous melanoma. Study-level results: Among the least clonally expanded were partial responders at 0.1-3.0 mg/kg.

Losses at the gene ends were 1 base for V and 8 bases for J; bases not matched to a gene: 2. The CDR3 sequence is 13 residues long. CDR1 and CDR2 (germline): MNHNS, SASEGT. Using immunoSEQ multiplex PCR, the repertoire was profiled, and TCRdb retains in-frame clones only, with some absent. The table has some 63,000 clones, more than 80% seen once. The sample was CD4+ or CD8+ T cells sorted from blood, taken in a trial of the OX40 agonist ivuxolimab. The rearrangement links TRBV6-1 to TRBJ1-1, with 9 bases identical to TRBD1. This TCR was recovered from an adult with an advanced solid tumor such as melanoma, head and neck, liver or kidney cancer. CDR3 DNA: TGTGCCAGCAGTGAAGGAGGGACAGGGGAAGCTTTCTTT. Protein: CASSEGGTGEAFF.